The rows below give T cell receptor beta chains drawn from one sample of a study of cytomegalovirus exposure and HLA in healthy donors. This table comes from immunoSEQ multiplex PCR, and its TCRdb copy is limited to in-frame clones, with some not included. The sample consists of about 140,000 clones, 65% to 80% of them appearing once. The sequenced sample was PBMCs. Receptors were obtained from a woman aged 50 to 60 in good health and CMV-seropositive. CDR3s include the opening cysteine and the closing phenylalanine or tryptophan. A D gene is named only where the DNA matches it firmly. For some rows the clone size is stated as once, few or many, or as a class when expanded; others skip it.

j_call clone_size v_call d_call cdr3_length cdr3_aa cdr3_nt
TRBJ2-1 - TRBV5-4 TRBD2 15 CASNRGGAPANEQFF TGTGCCAGCAACCGCGGGGGGGCTCCTGCCAATGAGCAGTTCTTC
TRBJ1-4 - TRBV2 TRBD1 12 CASSWGQEKLFF TGTGCCAGCAGCTGGGGACAGGAAAAACTGTTTTTT
TRBJ2-3 - TRBV30 - 12 CAWSLSADTQYF TGTGCCTGGAGTTTAAGTGCGGATACGCAGTATTTT
TRBJ2-3 - TRBV27 - 12 CASSHTGYTQYF TGTGCCAGCAGTCACACAGGTTATACGCAGTATTTT
TRBJ1-1 - TRBV9 - 15 CASSVGWGVNTEAFF TGTGCCAGCAGCGTAGGATGGGGGGTTAACACTGAAGCTTTCTTT
TRBJ2-1 - TRBV6-6 TRBD2 14 CASSYSSGAHEQFF TGTGCCAGCAGTTACTCTAGCGGGGCCCATGAGCAGTTCTTC
TRBJ1-2 - TRBV29-1 - 13 CSVTGPFNYGYTF TGCAGCGTTACAGGGCCCTTTAACTATGGCTACACCTTC
TRBJ1-3 few TRBV7-9 - 19 CASRPTIKSAWAEGNTIYF TGTGCCAGCAGACCCACAATAAAGTCAGCTTGGGCAGAAGGAAACACCATATATTTT
TRBJ1-4 - TRBV5-1 - 15 CASSLAAGTNEKLFF TGCGCCAGCAGCTTGGCCGCGGGAACTAATGAAAAACTGTTTTTT
TRBJ2-1 - TRBV10-3 TRBD2 15 CAISESRGAGREQFF TGTGCCATCAGTGAGTCGCGGGGGGCGGGCCGGGAGCAGTTCTTC
TRBJ2-1 once TRBV10-3 TRBD1 16 CAISGVAGGGYNEQFF TGTGCCATCAGTGGGGTGGCAGGGGGCGGGTATAATGAGCAGTTCTTC
TRBJ2-5 - TRBV11-2 TRBD2 16 CASSFRLAGLQETQYF TGTGCCAGCAGCTTTCGACTAGCGGGGCTACAAGAGACCCAGTACTTC
TRBJ1-1 - TRBV30 - 12 CAWSVRGNRAFF TGTGCCTGGAGTGTACGAGGGAATCGAGCTTTCTTT
TRBJ2-3 once TRBV2 TRBD2 15 CASSGLAGGWDTQYF TGTGCCAGCAGTGGACTAGCGGGGGGGTGGGATACGCAGTATTTT
TRBJ1-3 - TRBV4-1 TRBD1 20 CASSHPRDSLLKPSGNTIYF TGCGCCAGCAGCCACCCCCGGGACAGCCTTCTTAAGCCCTCTGGAAACACCATATATTTT
TRBJ1-2 - TRBV7-8 - 14 CASSLRGAFYGYTF TGTGCCAGCAGCTTGCGGGGGGCGTTCTATGGCTACACCTTC
TRBJ2-2 - TRBV28 - 15 CASSYLLGGTGELFF TGTGCCAGCAGTTACCTCCTTGGGGGGACCGGGGAGCTGTTTTTT
TRBJ2-1 - TRBV10-3 TRBD2 15 CATGGGTRSYNEQFF TGTGCCACCGGGGGGGGCACCCGCTCCTACAATGAGCAGTTCTTC
TRBJ2-5 - TRBV13 TRBD1 13 CASSTGGWETQYF TGTGCCAGCAGCACAGGGGGTTGGGAGACCCAGTACTTC
TRBJ1-6 few TRBV4-1 - 15 CASRSVRGRNSPLHF TGCGCCAGCAGGTCCGTGCGAGGGAGGAATTCACCCCTCCACTTT
TRBJ2-1 - TRBV27 TRBD2 15 CASRYGLAMVNEQFF TGTGCCAGCAGATACGGACTAGCGATGGTAAATGAGCAGTTCTTC
TRBJ2-6 - TRBV5-1 - 16 CASSPPGGTGANVLTF TGCGCCAGCAGCCCCCCAGGGGGGACTGGGGCCAACGTCCTGACTTTC
TRBJ1-2 - TRBV28 - 15 CASKVGAPGGYGYTF TGTGCCAGCAAAGTAGGTGCTCCGGGAGGCTATGGCTACACCTTC
TRBJ1-1 medium-sized TRBV27 - 14 CASSLSRGNTEAFF TGTGCCAGCAGTTTATCGCGAGGGAACACTGAAGCTTTCTTT
TRBJ2-7 - TRBV6-1 - 15 CASSEWHSLDCEQYF TGTGCCAGCAGTGAATGGCACTCTTTAGACTGCGAGCAGTACTTC
TRBJ2-1 few TRBV7-3 TRBD2 15 CASSSSGGAAPEQFF TGTGCCAGCAGCTCTAGCGGGGGGGCCGCCCCCGAGCAGTTCTTC
TRBJ2-6 few TRBV14 TRBD1 18 CASSLGQGPSSGANVLTF TGTGCCAGCAGCCTTGGACAGGGGCCTAGCTCTGGGGCCAACGTCCTGACTTTC
TRBJ1-2 - TRBV11-2 - 12 CASTAGRYGYTF TGTGCCAGCACGGCGGGGCGATATGGCTACACCTTC